These 15 T cell receptor beta chains share one sample of origin, sequenced in a study of blood T cell repertoires in COVID-19. Assay: immunoSEQ multiplex PCR; the TCRdb copy retains only in-frame clones and omits some. The repertoire consists of approximately 90,000 clones, with roughly 77% occurring once and the leading ten covering 24%. Source material: peripheral blood. The origin of the receptors is a human donor in a cohort sampled during active COVID-19.

V gene TRBV5-1 combines with J gene TRBJ2-2, with 8 bases aligning to TRBD2. This CDR3 contains 18 residues. V shed 0 bases and J 0 bases; nucleotides not matched to a gene: 7. The germline V gene encodes CDR1 SGHRS and CDR2 YFSETQ. The DNA for the CDR3 is TGCGCCAGCAGCTTGGGGTTAGCGGGAAGCGCGAACACCGGGGAGCTGTTTTTT. Translating gives CASSLGLAGSANTGELFF.

This clone was counted a single time. The V gene is TRBV10-3, the J gene TRBJ2-7; 7 bases are a match to TRBD1. The length of the CDR3 is 14 residues. Germline CDR1 and CDR2: ENHRY and SYGVKD. The junction had 6 bases not matched to a gene; V was cut back by 6 bases and J by 1 base. CDR3 sequence reads: CAIREGDSSYEQYF. CDR3 coding DNA: TGTGCCATCAGAGAAGGGGACAGTTCCTACGAGCAGTACTTC.

There are a few counts of this clone. V usage is TRBV6-5 and J usage is TRBJ2-1, with TRBD2 identical over 7 bases. V dropped 5 bases and J dropped 8; count of bases not matched to a gene: 6. In germline, CDR1 is MNHEY, CDR2 SVGAGI. This CDR3 has 13 amino acids. CDR3 nucleotides: TGTGCCAGCAGTATCTTACGGGAGGATGAGCAGTTCTTC. It translates to CASSILREDEQFF.

This sequence joins TRBV4-2 and TRBJ2-5, with 8 bases that match TRBD2. Germline V gives CDR1 LGHNA, CDR2 YNFKEQ. The CDR3 sequence is 16 residues long. After removal of 0 bases from V and 1 base from J, the junction contained 4 bases not matched to a gene. In DNA, the CDR3 is TGTGCCAGCAGCCAAGAATTAGCGGGGACCCAAGAGACCCAGTACTTC. This encodes CASSQELAGTQETQYF.

This sequence joins TRBV5-1 and TRBJ2-7; no clear D gene. The CDR3 loop spans 13 amino acids. Trimming took off 0 bases at V and 2 bases at J, with 6 bases between the two ends. Germline CDR1 SGHRS, CDR2 YFSETQ. CDR3 amino acids: CASSLDSTYEQYF. The CDR3 DNA follows: TGCGCCAGCAGCTTGGACAGTACCTACGAGCAGTACTTC.

This sequence joins TRBV6-2 or TRBV6-3 and TRBJ2-1; 8 bases match TRBD2. CDR3 length equals 13 residues. V gave up 0 bases and J gave up 9 bases; unmatched junction bases: 1. In germline, CDR1 is MNHEY, CDR2 SVGEGT. The CDR3 DNA reads as TGTGCCAGCAGTTACTCGCGGGAGGCTGAGCAGTTCTTC. Protein sequence: CASSYSREAEQFF.

V is TRBV10-2 and J is TRBJ2-1, with TRBD2 identical over 9 bases. The CDR3 loop spans 15 amino acids. Germline V gene sequence: CDR1 WSHSY, CDR2 SAAADI. With V trimmed by 3 bases and J by 2 bases, 2 bases remained unmatched. The CDR3 DNA follows: TGCGCCAGCAGTGATAGCGGGGGAACCTACAATGAGCAGTTCTTC. Protein product: CASSDSGGTYNEQFF.

The DNA for the CDR3 is TGTGCCAGCTCCTGGGTGGACTATGAGCAGTTCTTC. It specifies CASSWVDYEQFF. This chain uses TRBV28 with TRBJ2-1; weak D call: TRBD2 (5 bases). The CDR3 runs 12 residues. The V end lost 8 bases, the J end lost 8 bases, and 13 bases lay between the germline ends. Looked up from germline, CDR1 is MDHEN and CDR2 is SYDVKM. The whole variable domain, filled in from reference TRBV28 and TRBJ2-1, reads DVKVTQSSRYLVKRTGEKVFLECVQDMDHENMFWYRQDPGLGLRLIYFSYDVKMKEKGDIPEGYSVSREKKERFSLILESASTNQTSMYLCASSWVDYEQFFGPGTRLTVL.

This chain uses TRBV3-1 (or the pseudogene TRBV3-2) with TRBJ2-1; TRBD2 might be the D (7 bases). Trimming took 2 bases from V and 1 from J, leaving 15 bases between them. The V gene's germline CDR1 is LGHDT and CDR2 YNNKEL (reference sequence). This CDR3 is 17 amino acids long. The CDR3 spells CASSQSRGGGSYNEQFF. CDR3 coding DNA: TGTGCCAGCAGCCAAAGTCGGGGAGGGGGATCCTACAATGAGCAGTTCTTC.

The chain joins TRBV23-1 to TRBJ2-7; D might be TRBD1 (5 bases). TRBV23-1 counts as an open reading frame of uncertain function. The CDR3 is 13 amino acids. Trimming cost V 2 bases and J 3 bases, with 8 bases left between them. CDR3 DNA sequence: TGCGCCAGCAGTCAAGGGGCCGACTACGAGCAGTACTTC. Translated: CASSQGADYEQYF.

This clone was counted a single time. This chain uses TRBV11-1 with TRBJ2-3; tentative D call: TRBD2 (6 bases). V was shortened by 8 bases and J by 2 bases, with 14 bases between the two germline ends. Germline V lookup: CDR1 SGHAT, CDR2 FQDESV (reference sequence). The CDR3 is 14 amino acids. The CDR3 bases are TGTGCCAGCCACCCGGGACTTGACACAGATACGCAGTATTTT. Protein: CASHPGLDTDTQYF.

The CDR3 sequence is CASSRRLATNTGELFF. The CDR3 region has the DNA TGTGCCAGCAGTCGTCGACTAGCGACAAACACCGGGGAGCTGTTTTTT. The rearrangement uses TRBV6-2 or TRBV6-3 and TRBJ2-2, with 8 bases identical to TRBD2. With 5 bases clipped from V and 2 bases from J, the junction kept 7 bases outside the gene matches. From germline, CDR1 is MNHEY and CDR2 SVGEGT. This CDR3 has 16 residues.

This rearrangement joins TRBV29-1 to TRBJ1-1, with D uncertain. Trimming took off 7 bases at V and 3 bases at J, with 9 bases between the two ends. This CDR3 is 11 amino acids long. Germline values: CDR1 SQVTM, CDR2 ANQGSEA. For the CDR3, the DNA is TGCAGCGGACGCCAGGACACTGAAGCTTTCTTT. It encodes CSGRQDTEAFF.

The chain has TRBV24-1 and TRBJ2-3; TRBD1 matches 9 bases. The germline gives CDR1 KGHDR, CDR2 SFDVKD. The CDR3 consists of 16 residues. Trimming cost V 4 bases and J 4 bases; bases outside gene matches: 8. The CDR3 loop reads CATSESRDRESDTQYF. The DNA of the CDR3 is TGTGCCACCAGTGAGTCCCGGGACAGGGAATCAGATACGCAGTATTTT.

The chain uses TRBV6-5 and TRBJ1-1, with 9 positions matching TRBD1. The CDR3 covers 14 residues. Germline V gene sequence: CDR1 MNHEY, CDR2 SVGAGI. V was pared by 4 bases and J by 6 bases, with 6 bases of the junction left unmatched. The chain's CDR3 is CASSLGQGYAEAFF. The CDR3 nucleotides are TGTGCCAGCAGTTTGGGACAGGGATACGCTGAAGCTTTCTTT.